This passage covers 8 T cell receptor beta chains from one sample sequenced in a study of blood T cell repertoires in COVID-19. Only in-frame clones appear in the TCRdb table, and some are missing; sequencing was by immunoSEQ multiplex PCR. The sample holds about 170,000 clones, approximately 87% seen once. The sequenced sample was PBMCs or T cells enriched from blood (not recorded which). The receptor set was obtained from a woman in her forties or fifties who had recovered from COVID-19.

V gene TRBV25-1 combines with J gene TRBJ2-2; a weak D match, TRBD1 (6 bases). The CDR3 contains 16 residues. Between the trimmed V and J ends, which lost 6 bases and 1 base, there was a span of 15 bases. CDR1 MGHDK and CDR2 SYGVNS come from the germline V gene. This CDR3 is CASRRQGLLNTGELFF. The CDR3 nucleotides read TGTGCCAGCAGACGTCAGGGGCTACTGAACACCGGGGAGCTGTTTTTT.

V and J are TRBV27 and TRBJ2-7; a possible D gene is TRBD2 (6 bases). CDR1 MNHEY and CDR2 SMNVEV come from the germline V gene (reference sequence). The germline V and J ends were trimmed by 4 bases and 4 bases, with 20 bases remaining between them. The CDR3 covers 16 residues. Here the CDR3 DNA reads TGTGCCAGCAGTTCCTCCCGGACTACCTCCGGATACGAGCAGTACGTC. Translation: CASSSSRTTSGYEQYV.

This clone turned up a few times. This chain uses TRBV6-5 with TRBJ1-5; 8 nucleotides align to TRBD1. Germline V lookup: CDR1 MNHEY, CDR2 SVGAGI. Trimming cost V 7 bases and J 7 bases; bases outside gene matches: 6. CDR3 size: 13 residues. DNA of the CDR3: TGTGCCAGCACGGGAGACAGGGGCCAGCCCCAGCATTTT. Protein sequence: CASTGDRGQPQHF.

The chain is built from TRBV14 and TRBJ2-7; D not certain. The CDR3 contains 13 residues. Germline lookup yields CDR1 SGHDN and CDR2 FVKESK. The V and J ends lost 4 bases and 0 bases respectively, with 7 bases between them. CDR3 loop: CASSPSSSYEQYV. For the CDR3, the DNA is TGTGCCAGCAGCCCCTCTAGCTCCTACGAGCAGTACGTC.

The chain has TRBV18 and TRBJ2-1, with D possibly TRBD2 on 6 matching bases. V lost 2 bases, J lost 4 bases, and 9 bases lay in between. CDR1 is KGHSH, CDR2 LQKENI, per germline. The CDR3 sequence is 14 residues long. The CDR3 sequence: CASSPVGTYNEQFF. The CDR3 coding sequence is TGTGCCAGCTCACCAGTTGGGACTTACAATGAGCAGTTCTTC. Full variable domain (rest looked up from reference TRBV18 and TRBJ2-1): NAGVMQNPRHLVRRRGQEARLRCSPMKGHSHVYWYRQLPEEGLKFMVYLQKENIIDESGMPKERFSAEFPKEGPSILRIQQVVRGDSAAYFCASSPVGTYNEQFFGPGTRLTVL.

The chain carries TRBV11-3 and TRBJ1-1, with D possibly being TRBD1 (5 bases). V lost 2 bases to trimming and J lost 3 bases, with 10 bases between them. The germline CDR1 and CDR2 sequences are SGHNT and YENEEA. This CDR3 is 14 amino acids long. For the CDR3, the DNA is TGTGCCAGCAGCTTAAGGGGTAGAGACACTGAAGCTTTCTTT. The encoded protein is CASSLRGRDTEAFF.

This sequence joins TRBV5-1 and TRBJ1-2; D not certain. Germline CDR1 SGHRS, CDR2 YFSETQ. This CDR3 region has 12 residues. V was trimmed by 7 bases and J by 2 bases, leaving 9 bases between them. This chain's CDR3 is CASARENYGYTF. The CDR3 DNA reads TGCGCCAGCGCCCGGGAGAACTATGGCTACACCTTC.

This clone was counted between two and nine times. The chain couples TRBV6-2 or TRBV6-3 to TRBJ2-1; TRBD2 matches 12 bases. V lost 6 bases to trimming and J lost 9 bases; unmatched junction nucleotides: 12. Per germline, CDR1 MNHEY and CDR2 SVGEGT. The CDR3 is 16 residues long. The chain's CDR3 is CASSDGGEGLAGEQFF. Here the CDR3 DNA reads TGTGCCAGCAGCGACGGGGGTGAGGGACTAGCGGGTGAGCAGTTCTTC.